This TCR beta chain derives from a study of blood T cells in healthy people across ages (dated by TCRdb to the mid-2010s). The study in broad terms: Template switching captured roughly one uniquely barcoded TCR beta cDNA molecule per two T cells in model experiments. The donors were divided into four age groups: young (average around 17 years), middle-aged (about 40), aged (about 56) and long-lived (82). To avoid experimental bias, donors of different ages were distributed randomly across sequencing lanes. To track age-related changes in TCR beta repertoire diversity, the study relied on deep sequencing normalized with unique cDNA molecular identifiers. For two donors (one aged 18 to 29 and one aged 80 or older), the study analyzed two additional independent replicas of 1 million unique cDNA reads from the same blood draw.

What the work shows at the level of the full study, not this receptor alone: Compared with the aged group, the long-lived group had more naive CD4+ T cells, fewer expanded clones and increased TCR diversity, suggesting age selection. As age increased, observed TCR beta diversity per million T cells dropped in a roughly linear way, and a significant reduction was already evident by age 40. A strong correlation was found between observed TCR beta diversity and the percentage of naive T cells measured by flow cytometry. The CMV infection status of donors was not known, potentially confounding age-related changes in expanded clonotypes. Bulk unsorted PBMC profiling prevented conclusive comparison of naive and antigen-experienced compartments. Estimates of total diversity based on one million sequenced T cells were considered lower bounds and underestimates.

Library creation used 5' RACE. The sequencer was an Illumina HiSeq 2500. The second PCR ran for about 7 to 11 cycles and used a J-beta primer mix along with a sample-barcoded 5' primer. Each TCR beta cDNA molecule received a unique molecular identifier from a template-switch 5' adaptor carrying 12 random nucleotides. At least 2.5 million CDR3-containing paired-end reads were obtained from each sample. First-strand cDNA synthesis was performed from all RNA using the Mint cDNA synthesis kit, with priming by a TRBC-specific oligonucleotide. All cDNA was treated with uracil-DNA glycosylase and then went through a first 18-cycle PCR with the universal primers M1SS and BC2_uni_R. In the paper's pipeline: For normalization, 1 million high-quality reads, each with a distinct molecular identifier, were randomly selected from each sample. Reads with shared molecular identifiers were discarded instead of being binned into consensus sequences. MiTCR, run with a Q25 quality threshold and the strictest error-elimination algorithm, handled CDR3 identification, clonotype clustering and error correction. A nonparametric unseen species model with Euler transformation was used to estimate lower-bound total TCR beta diversity. The raw public data were reprocessed by TCRdb itself: fastp quality trimming at Q25, MiXCR clonotype calling, in-frame beta chains only. Merged by CDR3 protein, the rows form single entries marked with the most common genes and DNA. TCRdb's processing, not the authors', yielded these V and J calls. This sample comprises more than 800,000 distinct CDR3 sequences, 29% of them detected only once. The ten largest clones capture 15% to 20% of the sample.

The CDR3 goes from the cysteine to the phenylalanine over 15 residues. The CDR3 DNA has 45 bases and is translated from base 1. According to the germline V gene, CDR1 reads WSHSY and CDR2 reads SAAADI. V lost 4 bases and J lost 2 bases; the stretch between them is 12 bases long. This clonotype was counted many times. This clone's antigen is unknown. Qualities for individual bases were not recorded, and no much larger clone is one base off. The 40 or so donors, aged 6 to 90 years, were systemically healthy Caucasian individuals from Russia. Each donor gave approximately 9.3 milliliters of peripheral blood, collected into EDTA-treated Vacutainer tubes. Ficoll-Paque density-gradient centrifugation was used to isolate PBMCs, with at least 6 million per sample. Total RNA, at least 6 micrograms per sample, was extracted from PBMCs with Trizol reagent. For every donor, flow cytometry on a PBMC aliquot measured the percentage of naive CD45RAhigh/CD27high T cells.

The receptor chain draws on TRBV10-2 and TRBJ2-1; 6 matching bases give a weak D call of TRBD1. This sequence was found in a woman aged 80 or over in good health. Specimen: blood. The CDR3: CASSATGITYNEQFF. The nucleotide sequence reads TGCGCCAGCAGTGCGACAGGAATCACCTACAATGAGCAGTTCTTC.